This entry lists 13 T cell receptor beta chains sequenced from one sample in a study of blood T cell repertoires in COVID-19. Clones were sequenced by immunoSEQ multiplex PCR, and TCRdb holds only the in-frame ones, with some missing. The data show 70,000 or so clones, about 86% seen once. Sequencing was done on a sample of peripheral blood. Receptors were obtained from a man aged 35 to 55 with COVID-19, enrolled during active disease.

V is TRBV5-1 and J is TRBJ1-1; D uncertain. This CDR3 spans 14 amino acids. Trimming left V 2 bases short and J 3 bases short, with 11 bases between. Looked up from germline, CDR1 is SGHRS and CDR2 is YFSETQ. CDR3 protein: CASSLAGLDTEAFF. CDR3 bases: TGCGCCAGCAGCTTAGCGGGTTTGGACACTGAAGCTTTCTTT. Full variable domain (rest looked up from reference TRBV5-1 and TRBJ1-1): KAGVTQTPRYLIKTRGQQVTLSCSPISGHRSVSWYQQTPGQGLQFLFEYFSETQRNKGNFPGRFSGRQFSNSRSEMNVSTLELGDSALYLCASSLAGLDTEAFFGQGTRLTVV.

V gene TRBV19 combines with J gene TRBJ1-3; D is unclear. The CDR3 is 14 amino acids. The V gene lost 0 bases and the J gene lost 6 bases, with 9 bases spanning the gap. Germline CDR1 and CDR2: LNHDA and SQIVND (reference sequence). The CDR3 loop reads CASSIDLLANTIYF. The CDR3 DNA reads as TGTGCCAGTAGTATAGATCTTTTGGCAAACACCATATATTTT. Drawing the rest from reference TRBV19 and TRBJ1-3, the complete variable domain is DGGITQSPKYLFRKEGQNVTLSCEQNLNHDAMYWYRQDPGQGLRLIYYSQIVNDFQKGDIAEGYSVSREKKESFPLTVTSAQKNPTAFYLCASSIDLLANTIYFGEGSWLTVV.

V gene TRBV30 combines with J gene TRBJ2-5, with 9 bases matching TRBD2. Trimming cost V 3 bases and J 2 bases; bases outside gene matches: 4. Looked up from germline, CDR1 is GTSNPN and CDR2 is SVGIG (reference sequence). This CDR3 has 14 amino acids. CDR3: CAWRKRGVQETQYF. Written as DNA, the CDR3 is TGTGCCTGGAGGAAGCGGGGGGTACAAGAGACCCAGTACTTC.

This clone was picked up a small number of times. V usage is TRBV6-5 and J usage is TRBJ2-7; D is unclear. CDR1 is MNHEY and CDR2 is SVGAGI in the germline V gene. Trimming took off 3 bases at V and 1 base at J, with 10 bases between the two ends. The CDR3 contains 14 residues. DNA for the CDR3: TGTGCCAGCAGTTATGGTCAACAGTCCTACGAGCAGTACTTC. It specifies CASSYGQQSYEQYF.

The CDR3 protein is CASSLSSSSYEQYF. The CDR3, as DNA: TGCGCCAGCAGCTTGTCATCTAGCTCCTACGAGCAGTACTTC. This chain joins TRBV5-1 and TRBJ2-7; no clear D. The CDR3 is made up of 14 amino acids. The germline V gene has CDR1 SGHRS and CDR2 YFSETQ. V lost 1 base and J 0 bases, leaving 8 bases between the germline ends. Complete variable domain (other parts from reference TRBV5-1 and TRBJ2-7): KAGVTQTPRYLIKTRGQQVTLSCSPISGHRSVSWYQQTPGQGLQFLFEYFSETQRNKGNFPGRFSGRQFSNSRSEMNVSTLELGDSALYLCASSLSSSSYEQYFGPGTRLTVT.

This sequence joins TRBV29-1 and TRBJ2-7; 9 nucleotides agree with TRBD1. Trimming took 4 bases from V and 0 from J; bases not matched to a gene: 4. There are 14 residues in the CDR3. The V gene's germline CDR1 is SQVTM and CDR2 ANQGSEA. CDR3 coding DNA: TGCAGCGTTGGAGGGACAGGGAGCTCCTACGAGCAGTACTTC. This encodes CSVGGTGSSYEQYF.

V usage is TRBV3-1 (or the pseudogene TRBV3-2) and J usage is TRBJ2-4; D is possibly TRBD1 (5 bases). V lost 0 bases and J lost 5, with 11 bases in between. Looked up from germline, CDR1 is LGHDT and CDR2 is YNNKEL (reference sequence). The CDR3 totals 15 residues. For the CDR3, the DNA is TGTGCCAGCAGCCAAGATCTCAGGGCCCAAAACATTCAGTACTTC. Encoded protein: CASSQDLRAQNIQYF.

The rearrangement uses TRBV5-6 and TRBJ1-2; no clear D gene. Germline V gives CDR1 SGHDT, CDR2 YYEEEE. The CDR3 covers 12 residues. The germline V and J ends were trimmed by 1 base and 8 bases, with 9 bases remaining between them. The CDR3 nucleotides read TGTGCCAGCAGCTTGCAGTTGAAGGGCTACACCTTC. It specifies CASSLQLKGYTF. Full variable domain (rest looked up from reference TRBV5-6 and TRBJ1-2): DAGVTQSPTHLIKTRGQQVTLRCSPKSGHDTVSWYQQALGQGPQFIFQYYEEEERQRGNFPDRFSGHQFPNYSSELNVNALLLGDSALYLCASSLQLKGYTFGSGTRLTVV.

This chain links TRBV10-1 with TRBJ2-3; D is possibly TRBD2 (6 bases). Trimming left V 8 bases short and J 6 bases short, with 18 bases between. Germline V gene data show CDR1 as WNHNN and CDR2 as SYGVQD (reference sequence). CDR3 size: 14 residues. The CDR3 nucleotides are TGCGCCAGCGCCCGGGACTCAAAGGCGGATACGCAGTATTTT. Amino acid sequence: CASARDSKADTQYF.

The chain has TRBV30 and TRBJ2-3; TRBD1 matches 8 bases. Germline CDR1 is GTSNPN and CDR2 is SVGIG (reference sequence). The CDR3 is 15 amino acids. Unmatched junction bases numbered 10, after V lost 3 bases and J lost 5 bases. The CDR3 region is CAWRGPGQGKDTQYF. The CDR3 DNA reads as TGTGCCTGGAGGGGACCCGGACAGGGAAAAGATACGCAGTATTTT.

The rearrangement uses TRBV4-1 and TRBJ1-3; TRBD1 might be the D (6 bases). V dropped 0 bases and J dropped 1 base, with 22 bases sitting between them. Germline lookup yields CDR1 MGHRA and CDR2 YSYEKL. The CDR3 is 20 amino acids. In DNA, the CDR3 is TGCGCCAGCAGCCAAGAAACTAAAATCAGGACAGTTGGTTCTGGAAACACCATATATTTT. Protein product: CASSQETKIRTVGSGNTIYF.

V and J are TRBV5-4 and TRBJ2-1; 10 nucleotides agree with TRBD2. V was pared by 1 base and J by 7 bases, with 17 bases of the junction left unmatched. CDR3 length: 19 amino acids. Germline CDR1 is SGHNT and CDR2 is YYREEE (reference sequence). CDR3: CASSLLSSGGARDVNEQFF. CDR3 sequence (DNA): TGTGCCAGCAGCTTGCTTTCAAGCGGGGGGGCCCGTGACGTGAATGAGCAGTTCTTC.

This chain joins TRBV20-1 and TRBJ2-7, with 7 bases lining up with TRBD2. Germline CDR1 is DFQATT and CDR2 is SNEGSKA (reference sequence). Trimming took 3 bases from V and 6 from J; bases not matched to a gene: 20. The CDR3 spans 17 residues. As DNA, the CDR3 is TGCAGTGCTAGTGACGAATTAACCGGACTAGGTGTTGCCGAGCAGTACTTC. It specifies CSASDELTGLGVAEQYF.